Below, 25 T cell receptor beta chains from the same sample are listed, as sequenced in a study of blood T cell repertoires in COVID-19. Only in-frame clones appear in the TCRdb table, and some are missing; sequencing was by immunoSEQ multiplex PCR. This table holds about 380,000 clones, more than 70% found once. Sequencing used peripheral blood. The receptors stem from a man between 40 and 49 years old with acute or convalescent COVID-19.

V gene TRBV6-2 or TRBV6-3 combines with J gene TRBJ2-7; the match to TRBD1 covers 8 bases. From germline, CDR1 is MNHEY and CDR2 SVGEGT. V was clipped by 2 bases and J by 7 bases; unmatched bases: 10. This CDR3 is 15 amino acids long. This CDR3 reads CASSYGRTGQPEQYF. For the CDR3, the DNA is TGTGCCAGCAGTTACGGGCGGACAGGGCAGCCAGAGCAGTACTTC.

The chain combines TRBV27 with TRBJ1-2; 7 positions agree with TRBD1. The CDR3 is 15 residues long. Germline lookup yields CDR1 MNHEY and CDR2 SMNVEV (reference sequence). J lost 3 bases, V lost 2 bases, and 6 bases had no gene match. The CDR3, as DNA: TGTGCCAGCAGTTTAAGGGCAGGGGGTGACTATGGCTACACCTTC. Translation gives CASSLRAGGDYGYTF.

The genes are TRBV5-4 and TRBJ1-2; D gene ambiguous. This CDR3 is 13 amino acids long. Germline V gene sequence: CDR1 SGHNT, CDR2 YYREEE (reference sequence). Trimming shortened V by 2 bases and J by 7 bases, and 12 bases separated the two germline ends. CDR3 in DNA: TGTGCCAGCAGCTTATCTGGGGAGTTTGGCTACACCTTC. Protein: CASSLSGEFGYTF.

The V and J genes are TRBV7-9 and TRBJ1-4, with D possibly matching TRBD1 (6 bases). V was pared by 5 bases and J by 4 bases, with 11 bases between. The germline gives CDR1 SEHNR, CDR2 FQNEAQ (reference sequence). The CDR3 extends over 14 amino acids. In nucleotides, the CDR3 is TGTGCCAGCAGCACGCAGGGGAGTAATGAAAAACTGTTTTTT. Its translation is CASSTQGSNEKLFF.

The CDR3 loop is CASSLQTGATGELFF. The CDR3 DNA follows: TGTGCCAGCAGCTTGCAGACAGGGGCCACCGGGGAGCTGTTTTTT. This chain joins TRBV5-4 and TRBJ2-2, with 8 bases that match TRBD1. Germline CDR1 SGHNT, CDR2 YYREEE (reference sequence). With 1 base clipped from V and 4 bases from J, the junction kept 3 bases outside the gene matches. The CDR3 covers 15 residues.

This sequence joins TRBV5-5 and TRBJ2-7; 8 nucleotides agree with TRBD2. The CDR3 spans 15 residues. Per the germline V gene, CDR1 is SGHKS and CDR2 is YYEKEE (reference sequence). Trimming removed 1 base from V and 10 bases from J; junction bases left unmatched: 13. CDR3 nucleotide sequence: TGTGCCAGCAGCTTGTTCGGGGGACTAAGCGGGGGCCAGTACTTC. Its protein is CASSLFGGLSGGQYF.

The chain carries TRBV6-2 or TRBV6-3 and TRBJ1-2; no firm D call. V gave up 2 bases and J gave up 6 bases, with 19 bases separating them. In germline, CDR1 is MNHEY, CDR2 SVGEGT. CDR3 length: 16 residues. The CDR3 DNA reads TGTGCCAGCAGTTACCGAAGAAGTCGGACTGGGGATGGCTACACCTTC. It codes for CASSYRRSRTGDGYTF.

J is TRBJ2-1 and V is TRBV6-4; 11 nucleotides match TRBD2. The CDR3 extends over 17 amino acids. Unmatched junction bases numbered 14, after V lost 3 bases and J lost 10 bases. Germline V lookup: CDR1 MRHNA, CDR2 SNTAGT. The CDR3 DNA is TGTGCCAGCAGTGAATCGACCCCGACTAGCGGGAAAGGAGAGCAGTTCTTC. The encoded protein is CASSESTPTSGKGEQFF.

The chain carries TRBV10-2 and TRBJ1-6, with D uncertain. Germline V gene data show CDR1 as WSHSY and CDR2 as SAAADI. The CDR3 contains 15 residues. V was shortened by 2 bases and J by 7 bases, with 12 bases between the two germline ends. The CDR3 DNA follows: TGCGCCAGCAGTGAGGGGTCGGGTGGGAATTCACCCCTCCACTTT. Protein: CASSEGSGGNSPLHF.

The rearrangement links TRBV5-7 to TRBJ1-4; 9 bases fit TRBD1. TRBV5-7 is noted as an ORF with a role that remains uncertain. J lost 5 bases, V lost 1 base, and 9 bases had no gene match. This CDR3 spans 17 amino acids. The CDR3 is CASSLIIWGQGNEKLFF. CDR3 coding DNA: TGTGCCAGCAGCTTGATTATCTGGGGACAGGGAAATGAAAAACTGTTTTTT.

V usage is TRBV7-3 and J usage is TRBJ1-1; 8 bases are shared with TRBD1. J lost 4 bases, V lost 5 bases, and 6 bases had no gene match. This CDR3 has 14 amino acids. Germline CDR1 and CDR2: SGHTA and FQGTGA. The CDR3 nucleotides read TGTGCCAGCAGCGCCGACAGGGGTGGCACTGAAGCTTTCTTT. Protein sequence: CASSADRGGTEAFF.

This sequence joins TRBV7-2 and TRBJ1-2; D gene unclear. In germline, CDR1 is SGHTA, CDR2 FQGNSA. This CDR3 has 14 amino acids. V gave up 1 base and J gave up 4 bases, with 10 bases separating them. The CDR3 nucleotides read TGTGCCAGCAGCTTAGGGCGTGGGCCCTATGGCTACACCTTC. It encodes CASSLGRGPYGYTF.

The chain couples TRBV12-5 to TRBJ1-5; 8 bases map to TRBD1. CDR1 is LGHNT, CDR2 FRNRAP, per germline. CDR3 length: 14 residues. Trimming cost V 7 bases and J 4 bases; bases outside gene matches: 6. CDR3 DNA: TGTGCTAGTGCCGAAGGACAGGGTAATCAGCCCCAGCATTTT. This encodes CASAEGQGNQPQHF.

This chain links TRBV3-1 (or the pseudogene TRBV3-2) with TRBJ2-3; D is unclear. Germline V gene lookup returns CDR1 LGHDT and CDR2 YNNKEL (reference sequence). The CDR3 has 12 amino acids. Between the trimmed V and J ends, which lost 1 base and 5 bases, there was a span of 4 bases. CDR3 coding DNA: TGTGCCAGCAGCCAAGTCCTAGATACGCAGTATTTT. It translates to CASSQVLDTQYF.

The chain carries TRBV27 and TRBJ1-6; possibly TRBD1 for D (6 bases). CDR3 length: 12 residues. Germline V gives CDR1 MNHEY, CDR2 SMNVEV (reference sequence). Trimming took off 6 bases at V and 10 bases at J, with 10 bases between the two ends. The CDR3 here is CASSSGVSPLHF. CDR3 DNA sequence: TGTGCCAGCAGCTCAGGGGTCTCACCCCTCCACTTT.

The chain employs TRBV6-2 or TRBV6-3 and TRBJ1-5; 11 bases align to TRBD1. CDR1 is MNHEY, CDR2 SVGEGT, per germline. This CDR3 spans 16 amino acids. Germline trimming cut 2 bases from V and 6 bases from J; bases unmatched to any gene: 6. Written as DNA, the CDR3 is TGTGCCAGCAGTTACACCGGACAGGGGGCGGGTCAGCCCCAGCATTTT. Residues: CASSYTGQGAGQPQHF.

The CDR3 loop is CASSWEGRGTQYF. The CDR3 DNA follows: TGTGCCAGCAGTTGGGAGGGGCGAGGGACCCAGTACTTC. The chain joins TRBV27 to TRBJ2-5; 7 positions match TRBD2. V dropped 4 bases and J dropped 7; count of bases not matched to a gene: 6. The CDR3 is made up of 13 amino acids. The germline gives CDR1 MNHEY, CDR2 SMNVEV (reference sequence).

V and J are TRBV19 and TRBJ2-3; the D is unclear. This CDR3 region has 14 residues. Germline values: CDR1 LNHDA, CDR2 SQIVND (reference sequence). Trimming removed 3 bases from V and 6 bases from J, with 13 bases in between. The CDR3 sequence: CASSINWREDTQYF. CDR3 in DNA: TGTGCCAGTAGTATCAATTGGAGAGAGGATACGCAGTATTTT.

CDR3 residues: CAISEGQGTSDYGYTF. As DNA, the CDR3 is TGTGCCATCAGTGAGGGACAGGGGACGTCTGACTATGGCTACACCTTC. The V gene is TRBV10-3, the J gene TRBJ1-2; TRBD1 matches at 9 bases. The CDR3 sequence is 16 residues long. CDR1 and CDR2 from the germline V gene are ENHRY and SYGVKD. With 2 bases clipped from V and 3 bases from J, the junction kept 7 bases outside the gene matches.

The chain uses TRBV25-1 and TRBJ2-7; D gene unclear. There are 11 residues in the CDR3. Germline CDR1 is MGHDK and CDR2 is SYGVNS. With 3 bases removed from V and 4 bases from J, the gap between germline ends came to 4 bases. CDR3 sequence reads: CASSERYEQYF. The CDR3 coding sequence is TGTGCCAGCAGTGAGAGGTACGAGCAGTACTTC.

The genes are TRBV7-8 and TRBJ1-1; tentatively, D is TRBD1 (6 bases). V lost 5 bases and J lost 3, with 22 bases in between. Germline CDR1 and CDR2: SGHVS and FQNEAQ. The CDR3 has 17 amino acids. CDR3 in DNA: TGTGCCAGCAGCCCAACGCTAGGGGGGGGGTTGCACACTGAAGCTTTCTTT. It yields the protein CASSPTLGGGLHTEAFF.

The chain's CDR3 is CASSPGRELYEQYF. In DNA, the CDR3 is TGTGCCAGTAGCCCGGGGCGGGAGCTCTACGAGCAGTACTTC. The rearrangement links TRBV27 to TRBJ2-7; 7 positions agree with TRBD2. The CDR3 spans 14 residues. Germline V CDR1 and CDR2: MNHEY, SMNVEV (reference sequence). V was clipped by 9 bases and J by 3 bases; unmatched bases: 11.

The genes are TRBV19 and TRBJ1-6; tentatively, D is TRBD1 (5 bases). V was cut by 3 bases and J by 5 bases, with 11 bases left in between. The CDR3 covers 15 residues. CDR1 and CDR2 (germline): LNHDA, SQIVND (reference sequence). The chain's CDR3 is CASSIGRADNSPLHF. CDR3 DNA: TGTGCCAGTAGTATTGGCAGGGCAGATAATTCACCCCTCCACTTT. The variable domain in full, completed from reference TRBV19 and TRBJ1-6, reads DGGITQSPKYLFRKEGQNVTLSCEQNLNHDAMYWYRQDPGQGLRLIYYSQIVNDFQKGDIAEGYSVSREKKESFPLTVTSAQKNPTAFYLCASSIGRADNSPLHFGNGTRLTVT.

The chain combines TRBV19 with TRBJ2-2; D is possibly TRBD2 (5 bases). V was pared by 6 bases and J by 11 bases, with 19 bases between. The CDR3 is 14 residues long. Germline values: CDR1 LNHDA, CDR2 SQIVND (reference sequence). In nucleotides, the CDR3 is TGTGCCAGTAGCCGGAGGCAGGCTCCAAGCGAGCTGTTTTTT. This gives the protein CASSRRQAPSELFF.

This clone was counted once. The chain links TRBV5-1 to TRBJ1-1; 7 nucleotides align to TRBD1. The CDR3 is 16 residues long. V was clipped by 0 bases and J by 4 bases; unmatched bases: 9. Germline CDR1 is SGHRS and CDR2 is YFSETQ. CDR3 nucleotide sequence: TGCGCCAGCAGCTTGGGGTACAGGGGCTCTGGCACTGAAGCTTTCTTT. This codes for CASSLGYRGSGTEAFF.